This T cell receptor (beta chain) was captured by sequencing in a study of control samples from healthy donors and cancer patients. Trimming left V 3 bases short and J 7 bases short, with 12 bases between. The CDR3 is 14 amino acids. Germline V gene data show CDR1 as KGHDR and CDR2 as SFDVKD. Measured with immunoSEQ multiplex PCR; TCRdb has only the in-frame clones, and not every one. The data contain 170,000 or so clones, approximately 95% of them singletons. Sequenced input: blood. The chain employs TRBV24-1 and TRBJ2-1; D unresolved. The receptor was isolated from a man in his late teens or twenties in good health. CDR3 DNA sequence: TGTGCCACCAGTGATAAGAGAACCGGGAATGAGCAGTTCTTC. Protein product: CATSDKRTGNEQFF.